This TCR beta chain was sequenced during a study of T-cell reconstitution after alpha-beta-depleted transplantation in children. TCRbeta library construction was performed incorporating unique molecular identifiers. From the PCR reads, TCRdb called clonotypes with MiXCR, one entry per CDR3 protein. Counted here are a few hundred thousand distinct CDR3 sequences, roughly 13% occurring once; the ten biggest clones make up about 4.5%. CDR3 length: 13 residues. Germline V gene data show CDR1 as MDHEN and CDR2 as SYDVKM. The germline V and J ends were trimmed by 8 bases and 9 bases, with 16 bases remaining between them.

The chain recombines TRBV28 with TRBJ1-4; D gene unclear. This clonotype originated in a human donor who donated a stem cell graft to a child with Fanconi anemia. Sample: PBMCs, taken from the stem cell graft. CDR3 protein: CASGNSVGKKLFF. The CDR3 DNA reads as TGTGCCAGCGGGAACAGCGTTGGGAAAAAACTGTTTTTT.